Each of the 27 T cell receptor beta chains below was sequenced from the same sample in a study of CD8+ T cells in alopecia areata. Scientists pooled cutaneous lymph node cells and sorted them on CD4, CD8alpha, NKG2D, NKG2ACE and other markers. RNA was isolated and reverse transcribed to cDNA, the sequencing template. Data came from immunoSEQ multiplex PCR; TCRdb stores just in-frame clones and leaves some out. Listed here are about 270,000 clones without any singletons, the top ten holding 1.2%. Sequencing was performed on CD4+ T cells sorted from a lymph node. The receptors shown here come from a C3H/HeJ mouse with alopecia areata. For this mouse line, the MHC haplotype is H2-k.

This clone occurred a few times. Mouse gene names apply. The CDR3 end falls 3 residues outside the read, so it is completed with the germline J gene. The genes are TRBV19 and TRBJ1-6; D is possibly TRBD1 (5 bases). TRBJ1-6 is an ORF, and what it does is uncertain. V was shortened by 2 bases and J by 8 bases, with 14 bases between the two germline ends. The germline CDR1 and CDR2 sequences are FNHDT and SITEND (reference sequence). This CDR3 comprises 15 residues. CDR3 DNA, as far as it was read: TGTGCCAGCAGTATTCCAAGAGAGGGGTATTCGCCC. This sequence encodes CASSIPREGYSP. The complete CDR3 sequence is CASSIPREGYSPLYF.

About this clone: Here the gene names and germline are mouse. Read coverage stops 4 residues before the CDR3 terminus; the germline J gene supplies the remainder. The genes are TRBV14 and TRBJ2-4, with 13 positions matching TRBD2. This CDR3 has 14 residues. Per germline, CDR1 SGHDT and CDR2 FRDEAV. The sequenced part of the CDR3 DNA is TGTGCCAGCAGGGACTGGGGGGGCGAAAAC. Translation gives CASRDWGGEN. The entire CDR3 reads CASRDWGGENTLYF.

As to this clone: The listed genes are named as in mouse. The CDR3 end lies 4 residues beyond the end of the read and is filled in from the germline J gene. V gene TRBV31 combines with J gene TRBJ1-1, with TRBD1 matching 7 bases. V was clipped by 3 bases and J by 1 base; unmatched bases: 2. The germline CDR1 and CDR2 sequences are GKSSPN and SITVG. This CDR3 is 13 amino acids long. This CDR3 reads CAWSHRGNTEVFF. CDR3 bases read: TGTGCCTGGAGCCACAGGGGAAACACA.

For this clone: The listed genes are named as in mouse. From the germline J gene comes the end of the CDR3, since the read stops 4 residues before it. The rearrangement links TRBV13-2 to TRBJ2-7; 9 bases are a match to TRBD2. The CDR3 has 14 amino acids. In germline, CDR1 is NNHNN, CDR2 SYGAGS (reference sequence). CDR3 DNA, as far as it was read: TGTGCCAGCGGTGATGACTGGGGGGCTTAT. Its translation is CASGDDWGAY. The entire CDR3 reads CASGDDWGAYEQYF.

In the case of this clone: Each gene name is a mouse one. CDR3 sequence: CASSITQYNSPLYF. Incomplete CDR3 DNA: TGTGCCAGCAGTATTACACAGTATAATTCGCCC. This sequence joins TRBV19 and TRBJ1-6; D remains unclear. The read terminates 3 residues before the CDR3 end, so the remaining end is supplied by the germline J gene. TRBJ1-6 is noted as an ORF with a role that remains uncertain. The germline V and J ends were trimmed by 2 bases and 4 bases, with 7 bases remaining between them. In germline, CDR1 is FNHDT, CDR2 SITEND (reference sequence). CDR3 size: 14 residues.

Worth noting for this clone: The gene names here belong to mouse. Other DNA sequences of this sample code for an identical CDR3. The CDR3 bases that were read are TGTGCCAGCAGCCCGGGACAAGCAAACACA. Its translation: CASSPGQANT. The CDR3 in its entirety is CASSPGQANTEVFF. The chain carries TRBV5 and TRBJ1-1; perhaps TRBD1 as D (6 bases). The read comes to an end 4 residues before the CDR3 does, leaving the germline J gene to fill in the end. With 4 bases removed from V and 0 bases from J, the gap between germline ends came to 9 bases. Germline values: CDR1 LGHNA, CDR2 YNLKQL (reference sequence). The CDR3 is 14 amino acids.

Remarks on this clone: Germline is not matched at one junction end, which may reflect a read error. Gene and germline names: mouse. The read ends 4 residues before the CDR3 terminus; that terminus is restored from the germline J gene. V usage is TRBV17 and J usage is TRBJ2-5, with TRBD1 matching over 7 bases. The CDR3 runs to 13 residues. Germline V gives CDR1 MNHDT, CDR2 YYDKIL. CDR3 loop: CASRRDRADTQYF. The DNA read from the CDR3 is TGTGCTAGCAGAAGAGACAGGGCGGAC.

This clone was detected ten times or more. Germline and genes here are mouse. The read falls 4 residues short of the CDR3 end, and the missing part is taken from the germline J gene. The chain recombines TRBV17 with TRBJ2-5, with TRBD1 matching over 9 bases. V shed 4 bases, J shed 2 bases, and the junction held 10 bases outside the gene matches. CDR1 is MNHDT, CDR2 YYDKIL, per germline. This CDR3 contains 17 residues. CDR3 bases read: TGTGCTAGCAGTAATCGCTTGACAGGGGGGGGCCAAGAC. Residues: CASSNRLTGGGQD. The CDR3 as a whole reads CASSNRLTGGGQDTQYF.

This clone was counted between two and nine times. The listed genes are named as in mouse. The read is 4 residues too short to cover the CDR3 end, so that end is filled in from the germline J gene. Other nucleotide sequences from this sample produce the same CDR3. The rearrangement uses TRBV1 and TRBJ1-1; maybe TRBD1 (6 bases). There are 14 residues in the CDR3. Germline V gives CDR1 NSQYPW, CDR2 LRSPGD (reference sequence). Trimming cost V 4 bases and J 0 bases, with 9 bases left between them. The CDR3 here is CTCSVQGANTEVFF. Partial CDR3 DNA: TGCACCTGCAGTGTACAGGGTGCAAACACA.

On this clone: Gene names follow the mouse nomenclature. The read terminates 4 residues before the CDR3 end, so the remaining end is supplied by the germline J gene. The rearrangement links TRBV14 to TRBJ2-5; 9 bases are shared with TRBD1. The CDR3 length is 16 residues. CDR1 is SGHDT, CDR2 FRDEAV, per germline. J lost 1 base, V lost 3 bases, and 6 bases had no gene match. The CDR3 DNA, read in part, is TGTGCCAGCAGTTCCGGGACAGGGAGACACCAAGAC. Amino acids: CASSSGTGRHQD. The entire CDR3 protein is CASSSGTGRHQDTQYF.

A note on this clone: Gene names refer to mouse genes. With the read ending 3 residues before the CDR3 end, the germline J gene is used to fill in that end. The rearrangement uses TRBV17 and TRBJ1-6; the D gene is possibly TRBD1 (6 bases). TRBJ1-6 is reported as an ORF; its role is uncertain. The CDR3 extends over 14 amino acids. Trimming removed 6 bases from V and 3 bases from J, with 9 bases in between. In germline, CDR1 is MNHDT, CDR2 YYDKIL. The CDR3 loop is CASSKTGYNSPLYF. The DNA read from the CDR3 is TGTGCTAGCAGCAAGACAGGCTATAATTCGCCC.

This clone has more than one count but fewer than ten. Genes here carry mouse names. The read falls 4 residues short of the CDR3 end, and the missing part is taken from the germline J gene. The chain is built from TRBV31 and TRBJ2-5; possibly TRBD2 for D (6 bases). Trimming took off 0 bases at V and 3 bases at J, with 10 bases between the two ends. Germline V gives CDR1 GKSSPN, CDR2 SITVG. This CDR3 region has 14 residues. Incomplete CDR3 DNA: TGTGCCTGGAGTCTAGCTGGACTGCAAGAC. Translation: CAWSLAGLQD. The whole CDR3 protein is CAWSLAGLQDTQYF.

This clone was seen more than once but under ten times. Germline and genes here are mouse. The missing CDR3 end, 4 residues past where the read stops, is filled in from the germline J gene. The sample holds other DNA sequences that translate to the same CDR3. The J gene is TRBJ2-1, the V gene TRBV5; the D gene is possibly TRBD2 (7 bases). The V and J ends lost 1 base and 2 bases respectively, with 9 bases between them. This CDR3 contains 15 residues. Germline V CDR1 and CDR2: LGHNA, YNLKQL (reference sequence). Incomplete CDR3 DNA: TGTGCCAGCAGCCAAGTGGGGGGCGACTATGCT. This encodes CASSQVGGDYA. The entire CDR3 sequence reads CASSQVGGDYAEQFF.

Concerning this clone itself: Each gene name is a mouse one. The read terminates 4 residues ahead of where the CDR3 ends, so the germline J gene completes it. This chain connects TRBV13-2 to TRBJ2-7; perhaps TRBD2 as D (5 bases). CDR3 length: 13 amino acids. V lost 2 bases to trimming and J lost 3 bases, with 9 bases between them. Germline V gene sequence: CDR1 NNHNN, CDR2 SYGAGS (reference sequence). CDR3: CASGEVGNYEQYF. Incomplete CDR3 DNA: TGTGCCAGCGGTGAGGTGGGGAACTAT.

Remarks on this clone: The gene symbols are mouse symbols. The sequenced fragment ends 4 residues before the CDR3 boundary, so the rest is inferred from the germline J gene. The V and J genes are TRBV19 and TRBJ2-4; D remains unclear. This CDR3 has 13 amino acids. V lost 5 bases and J lost 0, with 7 bases in between. CDR1 FNHDT and CDR2 SITEND come from the germline V gene (reference sequence). The CDR3 loop reads CASRTKSQNTLYF. The sequenced part of the CDR3 DNA is TGTGCCAGCAGGACAAAAAGTCAAAAC. Supplemented by reference TRBV19 and TRBJ2-4, the full variable domain reads GGIITQTPKFLIGQEGQKLTLKCQQNFNHDTMYWYRQDSGKGLRLIYYSITENDLQKGDLSEGYDASREKKSSFSLTVTSAQKNEMAVFLCASRTKSQNTLYFGAGTRLSVL.

Only a few counts were recorded for this clone. Mouse names are used for the genes. The sequenced fragment ends 4 residues before the CDR3 boundary, so the rest is inferred from the germline J gene. The chain couples TRBV1 to TRBJ1-1; 8 bases are shared with TRBD1. V shed 6 bases, J shed 0 bases, and the junction held 3 bases outside the gene matches. This CDR3 has 14 residues. Germline assignment: CDR1 NSQYPW and CDR2 LRSPGD (reference sequence). This CDR3 is CTCSQGAANTEVFF. The part of the CDR3 DNA that was read is TGCACCTGCAGCCAGGGGGCTGCAAACACA.

This clone was seen more than once but under ten times. The genes and germline here are from mouse. The CDR3 end is not reached by the read, which stops 4 residues before it; the germline J gene fills it in. The same CDR3 also results from other DNA sequences found in this sample. V and J are TRBV19 and TRBJ2-3; 8 nucleotides align to TRBD1. The CDR3 runs 16 residues. V shed 2 bases and J 0 bases; nucleotides not matched to a gene: 5. Germline CDR1 is FNHDT and CDR2 is SITEND (reference sequence). Partial CDR3 DNA: TGTGCCAGCAGTATCGGGACAGGAACTAGTGCAGAA. The encoded protein is CASSIGTGTSAE. The full CDR3 reads CASSIGTGTSAETLYF.

This clone was seen a few times. Mouse names are used for the genes. The CDR3 goes on 4 residues after the read ends, and that part is filled in from the germline J gene. Different DNA sequences within this sample yield the same CDR3. The rearrangement joins TRBV13-3 to TRBJ2-5; TRBD1 agrees at 7 bases. Per the germline V gene, CDR1 is NNHDY and CDR2 is SYVADS. The CDR3 spans 12 residues. The CDR3 loop is CASSRDRDTQYF. CDR3 DNA (partial): TGTGCCAGCAGTCGGGACAGAGAC.

Regarding this clone: Gene names and germline match the mouse. Sequencing ends 4 residues short of the CDR3 end; the germline J gene provides the rest. This chain joins TRBV19 and TRBJ2-5, with a weak D call TRBD2 (5 bases). The CDR3 has 14 residues. V was cut by 1 base and J by 3 bases, with 9 bases left in between. Germline CDR1 FNHDT, CDR2 SITEND (reference sequence). The sequenced CDR3 bases are TGTGCCAGCAGTATACACCTGGGTCAAGAC. This sequence encodes CASSIHLGQD. The entire CDR3 sequence reads CASSIHLGQDTQYF. Using reference TRBV19 and TRBJ2-5 for the parts outside the CDR3, the full variable domain is GGIITQTPKFLIGQEGQKLTLKCQQNFNHDTMYWYRQDSGKGLRLIYYSITENDLQKGDLSEGYDASREKKSSFSLTVTSAQKNEMAVFLCASSIHLGQDTQYFGPGTRLLVL.

This clone was counted a few times. The listed genes are named as in mouse. From the germline J gene comes the end of the CDR3, since the read stops 4 residues before it. J is TRBJ2-3 and V is TRBV29; tentatively, D is TRBD1 (6 bases). Between the trimmed V and J ends, which lost 6 bases and 2 bases, there was a span of 9 bases. The CDR3 loop spans 13 amino acids. CDR1 and CDR2 (germline): MSHET, SYDVDS. Incomplete CDR3 DNA: TGTGCTAGCAGGGGGACAAATGCAGAA. This gives the protein CASRGTNAE. The entire CDR3 is CASRGTNAETLYF.

Notes on this clone: The genes and germline here are from mouse. The sequenced fragment ends 4 residues before the CDR3 boundary, so the rest is inferred from the germline J gene. The chain is built from TRBV13-2 and TRBJ2-3, with TRBD1 as a possible D gene (5 bases). Germline V gene sequence: CDR1 NNHNN, CDR2 SYGAGS (reference sequence). CDR3 length: 13 residues. The germline V and J ends were trimmed by 3 bases and 2 bases, with 7 bases remaining between them. Incomplete CDR3 DNA: TGTGCCAGCGGTGTCAGGGTTGCAGAA. It translates to CASGVRVAE. In full, the CDR3 reads CASGVRVAETLYF.

This clone was observed a handful of times. Mouse germline and gene names are used. The CDR3 sequence is CTCSTGRAYEQYF. The covered CDR3 bases are TGCACCTGCAGTACAGGGAGGGCCTAT. The rearrangement uses TRBV1 and TRBJ2-7; tentatively, D is TRBD1 (6 bases). The observed sequence ends 4 residues before the CDR3 terminus, with the missing tail filled in from the germline J gene. Trimming removed 5 bases from V and 2 bases from J, with 10 bases in between. Germline CDR1 and CDR2: NSQYPW and LRSPGD (reference sequence). This CDR3 has 13 amino acids.

As regards this clone: The germline and genes are mouse ones. The read ends 4 residues before the CDR3 terminus; that terminus is restored from the germline J gene. The chain links TRBV13-3 to TRBJ1-1; no clear D. V lost 7 bases and J 0 bases, leaving 7 bases between the germline ends. CDR3 length: 12 residues. Germline CDR1 reads NNHDY; CDR2 reads SYVADS. CDR3 DNA, as far as it was read: TGTGCCAGCCCCCAATCAAACACA. Its translation: CASPQSNT. The full-length CDR3 reads as CASPQSNTEVFF.

Comments on this clone: Mouse names are used for the genes. The sequenced fragment ends 4 residues before the CDR3 boundary, so the rest is inferred from the germline J gene. The chain carries TRBV13-3 and TRBJ1-2; 11 bases agree with TRBD1. V gave up 5 bases and J gave up 3 bases; unmatched junction bases: 3. CDR1 is NNHDY and CDR2 is SYVADS in the germline V gene. This CDR3 has 14 amino acids. The CDR3 is CASRRDRGDSDYTF. Partial CDR3 DNA: TGTGCCAGCAGAAGGGACAGGGGGGACTCC.

This clone was picked up a small number of times. All gene names here are mouse names. The read ends 4 residues before the CDR3 terminus; that terminus is restored from the germline J gene. This rearrangement joins TRBV13-2 to TRBJ2-2, with TRBD1 identical over 7 bases. CDR1 is NNHNN and CDR2 is SYGAGS in the germline V gene (reference sequence). The CDR3 sequence is 15 residues long. Trimming took 3 bases from V and 3 from J; bases not matched to a gene: 5. CDR3 DNA (partial): TGTGCCAGCGGTGCTGACAGGGTGGACACCGGG. Translated: CASGADRVDTG. The entire CDR3 is CASGADRVDTGQLYF.

Comments on this clone: Mouse gene names apply. The CDR3 extends 4 residues past the end of the read, so its final part is completed from the germline J gene. The rearrangement joins TRBV13-1 to TRBJ2-1; 7 bases are shared with TRBD2. The V gene's germline CDR1 is NSHNY and CDR2 SYGAGN. This CDR3 comprises 15 residues. Trimming removed 2 bases from V and 0 bases from J; junction bases left unmatched: 2. Incomplete CDR3 DNA: TGTGCCAGCAGTGAGGACTGGAGTAACTATGCT. Its translation: CASSEDWSNYA. The complete CDR3 reads CASSEDWSNYAEQFF.

About this clone: Mouse gene names and germline throughout. The read comes to an end 4 residues before the CDR3 does, leaving the germline J gene to fill in the end. V is TRBV29 and J is TRBJ2-2; 9 nucleotides line up with TRBD1. CDR1 is MSHET and CDR2 is SYDVDS in the germline V gene. V was pared by 6 bases and J by 6 bases, with 5 bases of the junction left unmatched. The CDR3 has 14 amino acids. CDR3: CASSPTGGPGQLYF. The CDR3 bases that were read are TGTGCTAGCAGCCCGACAGGGGGACCCGGG.